A selection of T cell receptor beta chains follows, all from one sample in a study of blood T cell repertoires in COVID-19. Produced via immunoSEQ multiplex PCR; TCRdb's table is partial and in-frame only. The sample consists of roughly 40,000 clones, around 86% of them appearing once. Sample: peripheral blood. Receptors were obtained from a man aged 40-49 years with active COVID-19. CDR3s include the opening cysteine and the closing phenylalanine or tryptophan. Fields, in order: D gene, J gene, clone size, V gene, CDR3 DNA, CDR3 protein. A D gene is named only where the DNA matches it firmly. Clone sizes are given selectively: once, few, many, or a class where the clone is expanded.

TRBD2 TRBJ2-1 once TRBV4-2 TGTGCCAGCAGCCAGGGGACTAGCGGGATTAATGAGCAGTTCTTC CASSQGTSGINEQFF
TRBD1 TRBJ1-5 NA TRBV28 TGTGCCAGCAGTTTAGGCCCACAGGGGAATCAGCCCCAGCATTTT CASSLGPQGNQPQHF
NA TRBJ2-7 NA TRBV6-5 TGTGCCAGCAGCACAGGGCGGGAGCAGTACTTC CASSTGREQYF
TRBD1 TRBJ1-4 once TRBV7-9 TGTGCCAGCAGCGCCGACAGGGGGCCGGCTAATGAAAAACTGTTTTTT CASSADRGPANEKLFF
NA TRBJ1-2 NA TRBV5-1 TGCGCCAGCAGCTTGGTGGCAAGGATGGAGGGCTACACCTTC CASSLVARMEGYTF
TRBD1 TRBJ1-2 NA TRBV19 TGTGCCAGTCGGATTTCCGGGACAGGGACGGGTGGCTACACCTTC CASRISGTGTGGYTF
TRBD2 TRBJ2-1 once TRBV9 TGTGCCAGCAGCGTAGGCGCGGGACTAGCGGGGCTTTACAATGAGCAGTTCTTC CASSVGAGLAGLYNEQFF
TRBD2 TRBJ2-5 once TRBV28 TGCGCGGGGGGAGCGGGCAGCCAAGAGACCCAGTACTTC CAGGAGSQETQYF
TRBD2 TRBJ2-1 once TRBV11-3 TGTGCCAGCAGCTTGTCTAGCGGGTTTTCCTACAATGAGCAGTTCTTC CASSLSSGFSYNEQFF
NA TRBJ2-2 large TRBV3-1/TRBV3-2 TGTGCCAGCAGCCTCGTCGGGGCCGGGGAGCTGTTTTTT CASSLVGAGELFF
TRBD1 TRBJ1-2 NA TRBV4-2 TGTGCCAGCAGCCAAGATAGGCGACAGGGGAACTATGGCTACACCTTC CASSQDRRQGNYGYTF
NA TRBJ1-5 NA TRBV30 TGTGCCTGGACACGGGGAAACCAGCCCCAGCATTTT CAWTRGNQPQHF
NA TRBJ2-1 once TRBV7-2 TGTGCCAGCAGCTTGGAAGGGCGGGGCACCAATGAGCAGTTCTTC CASSLEGRGTNEQFF
TRBD2 TRBJ2-1 few TRBV11-2 TGTGCCAGCAGCAAAGGACTAGCTGTATCCCCCAATGAGCAGTTCTTC CASSKGLAVSPNEQFF
TRBD2 TRBJ2-3 NA TRBV6-4 TGTGCCAGCAGTGAGTTGGGACTAGCAGGAGATACGCAGTATTTT CASSELGLAGDTQYF
NA TRBJ1-6 NA TRBV10-1 TGCGCCAGCAGTGTTAGGGAGGGGTCACCCCTCCACTTT CASSVREGSPLHF
NA TRBJ2-1 NA TRBV20-1 TGCAGTGCTAGTTGGTCACGTTCTTACGCGGAGCAGTTCTTC CSASWSRSYAEQFF
NA TRBJ1-1 NA TRBV12-3/TRBV12-4 TGTGCCAGCGGAGTCCACACTGAAGCTTTCTTT CASGVHTEAFF
TRBD1 TRBJ1-5 NA TRBV7-2 TGTGCCAGCAGCTTGTGGACAGGGGGCAAAATGGACCAGCCCCAGCATTTT CASSLWTGGKMDQPQHF
TRBD2 TRBJ2-5 NA TRBV2 TGTGCCAGCAGCAGACTAGCGGGAGGTCCCCAAGAGACCCAGTACTTC CASSRLAGGPQETQYF
TRBD2 TRBJ2-3 NA TRBV25-1 TGTGCCAGCAACGGCGCGGGAGCGACCACAGATACGCAGTATTTT CASNGAGATTDTQYF
NA TRBJ1-5 NA TRBV28 TGTGCCAGCAGTGGGAGGGGGGGCAATCAGCCCCAGCATTTT CASSGRGGNQPQHF
TRBD1 TRBJ2-5 NA TRBV28 TGTGCCAGCAGTCGACAGGGACAAGAGACCCAGTACTTC CASSRQGQETQYF
TRBD1 TRBJ2-7 NA TRBV19 TGTGCCAGTAGTGTCGGACAGGGGGCTATTACCTACGAGCAGTACTTC CASSVGQGAITYEQYF
TRBD1 TRBJ2-3 NA TRBV27 TGTGCCAGCAGGCAACAGGGGGCGCCCACAGATACGCAGTATTTT CASRQQGAPTDTQYF
NA TRBJ2-7 few TRBV27 TGTGCCAGCAGTTTATCGATTTCGGCCTACGAGCAGTACTTC CASSLSISAYEQYF
NA TRBJ1-4 NA TRBV14 TGTGCCAGCAGCGCAGCGGGGGGGAAACTGTTTTTT CASSAAGGKLFF
NA TRBJ1-5 NA TRBV9 TGTGCCAGCAGCGTAACATCAGGGCCCAATCAGCCCCAGCATTTT CASSVTSGPNQPQHF
NA TRBJ1-6 NA TRBV5-8 TGTGCTAGCAGTCCGGTGGTCTCCGAATTGTATAATTCACCCCTCCACTTT CASSPVVSELYNSPLHF
TRBD2 TRBJ2-3 NA TRBV6-2/TRBV6-3 TGTGCCAGCAGCCGGAGAGCGGGATTGGATACGCAGTATTTT CASSRRAGLDTQYF
TRBD1 TRBJ1-6 few TRBV27 TGTGCCAGCAGGCCCGGGACAGGACAGCCTTCACCCCTCCACTTT CASRPGTGQPSPLHF
TRBD2 TRBJ2-7 NA TRBV29-1 TGCAGCGTTGAATTTAAAGAGCGGGAGGTTGCCTACGAGCAGTACTTC CSVEFKEREVAYEQYF
TRBD1 TRBJ1-2 NA TRBV9 TGTGCCAGCAGTGAAATCGGGACAGGGGATTTCTACACCTTC CASSEIGTGDFYTF
TRBD1 TRBJ2-2 NA TRBV10-1 TGCGCCAGCAGCCGGGACAGGGGGGACACCGGGGAGCTGTTTTTT CASSRDRGDTGELFF
TRBD1 TRBJ1-2 NA TRBV28 TGTGCCAGCAGTGACGGGACAGCCTTTAACTATGGCTACACCTTC CASSDGTAFNYGYTF
NA TRBJ1-1 NA TRBV30 TGTACTGGTCTGAACACTGAAGCTTTCTTT CTGLNTEAFF
TRBD1 TRBJ2-6 once TRBV5-4 TGTGCCAGCAGCCGGGGACAGGGGGCCTGGGCCAACGTCCTGACTTTC CASSRGQGAWANVLTF
TRBD1 TRBJ1-5 NA TRBV10-3 TGTGCCATCAGGGCGGGGACAGATAGCAATCAGCCCCAGCATTTT CAIRAGTDSNQPQHF
TRBD2 TRBJ2-1 NA TRBV3-1/TRBV3-2 TGTGCCAGCAGCCAAGATGGGCTAGCGGGGACCAATGAGCAGTTCTTC CASSQDGLAGTNEQFF
TRBD2 TRBJ2-1 NA TRBV7-3 TGTGCCAGCAGCTTAGAGCGGGAAAATGAGCAGTTCTTC CASSLERENEQFF
NA TRBJ2-7 NA TRBV14 TGTGCCAGCAGCCGCCGCAACAGGGACTACGAGCAGTACTTC CASSRRNRDYEQYF
TRBD2 TRBJ2-4 NA TRBV3-1/TRBV3-2 TGTGCCAGCAGTCCCCGGACTAGCGGAAGTACGGCCAAAAACATTCAGTACTTC CASSPRTSGSTAKNIQYF
TRBD1 TRBJ2-5 NA TRBV11-3 TGTGCCAGCAGCTTAGGAAACAGGGGCGACCAAGAGACCCAGTACTTC CASSLGNRGDQETQYF
NA TRBJ1-2 NA TRBV28 TGTGCCAGCAGTTCCAGGGTTTATGGCTACACCTTC CASSSRVYGYTF
NA TRBJ1-1 NA TRBV4-2 TGTGCCAGCAGCCGGGAGAAAATGAACACTGAAGCTTTCTTT CASSREKMNTEAFF
NA TRBJ2-1 once TRBV7-2 TGTGCCAGCAGCTTAACGCCCCCCGCAGGTGAGCAGTTCTTC CASSLTPPAGEQFF
NA TRBJ1-2 once TRBV9 TGTGCCAGCAACATGCCCACCTATGGCTACACCTTC CASNMPTYGYTF
NA TRBJ1-3 NA TRBV28 TGTGCCAGCAGTTCCCCGGGGTCCGGAAACACCATATATTTT CASSSPGSGNTIYF
TRBD2 TRBJ2-7 NA TRBV10-3 TGTGCCATCAGTGAGTCAAGGACTAGCGGCGAGCAGTACTTC CAISESRTSGEQYF
NA TRBJ1-1 NA TRBV6-5 TGTGCCAGCGTTATGACAGCGAACACTGAAGCTTTCTTT CASVMTANTEAFF
TRBD1 TRBJ1-6 once TRBV11-2 TGTGCCAGCAGCGGGGACAGGGCGGTTTCACCCCTCCACTTT CASSGDRAVSPLHF
TRBD1 TRBJ1-5 NA TRBV19 TGTGCCAGCCAGACGCTGGGGACAGGGCCTAATCAGCCCCAGCATTTT CASQTLGTGPNQPQHF